This TCR beta chain was profiled in a study of cytotoxic CD8 clonotypes in ibrutinib-treated CLL (dated by TCRdb to the early 2020s). For the study in its entirety: The cohort included roughly 15 treatment-naive and approximately twelve relapsed/refractory patients; some 18 were IGHV unmutated. Partial responses were observed in approximately 24 patients and complete responses in 2; after a median follow-up of 68 months, remission was maintained in approximately 14 patients and progression was observed in around twelve. Samples at response were collected after a median of about 12 months of treatment, with a range of about 6 to 40 months. On average, each sample yielded hundreds of thousands of productive templates and 94,082 productive rearrangements. Longitudinal samples were obtainable from about 30% of the roughly 86 participants in the trial. Cryopreserved peripheral blood mononuclear cells were obtained before treatment, at response, and at either sustained remission or disease progression. All remission and progressive disease samples were collected while patients were still receiving ibrutinib.

The intended sense of this specimen's time point label: roughly 2 years on ibrutinib. For TCR beta library preparation, 1.5 to 2 micrograms of genomic DNA was extracted from cryopreserved PBMCs. High-throughput TCR beta sequencing was performed on longitudinal blood samples from CLL patients receiving ibrutinib monotherapy. The patients were enrolled in a single-center, open-label phase 2 trial of ibrutinib monotherapy. Sequences LNHDA (CDR1) and SQIVND (CDR2) are obtained from the germline V gene (reference sequence). Including cysteine and phenylalanine, the CDR3 has 13 amino acids. The kept DNA is CDR3 alone, 39 bases in frame from the first base. Trimming takes 4 bases from V and 5 bases from J, and the germline ends sit 11 bases apart. On this clone: Its specific antigen is unknown. Base-call qualities are not available, and no considerably larger clone is one nucleotide away.

The goal of deep resolution MiSeq sequencing was a depth between 1 in 1 million and 1 in 200,000 T cells, and coverage averaged 10x per clonotype. The immunoSEQ hsTCRB Kit was used to generate TCR beta libraries. The authors processed their data as follows. The data were analyzed with ImmunoSEQ Analyzer and ImmunoSEQ Data Assistant, and V, D and J gene assignments followed IMGT definitions. Clonality was computed as one minus normalized Shannon entropy of productive rearrangement frequencies, ranging from 0 to 1. Only overrepresented clonotypes making up at least 0.05% of each patient's repertoire were included in the public clonotype analysis. Some twelve repertoires from age-matched healthy donors, obtained from immuneACCESS, served as clonality controls. Not all clones reach the TCRdb copy of this immuneACCESS table, which keeps in-frame sequences only. Checked studies attribute under half of the gap to unresolved V genes and leave the rest unexplained. Clonal size and the V and J genes are those of that table, whereas D and trimming came from the DNA. Across this sample there are roughly 50,000 clones, with 50% to 65% seen only once. The ten largest clones take up about 29% of the sample.

General findings and caveats noted by the study authors: Clonality rose at ibrutinib response, remained stable during sustained remission, and dropped back toward baseline at progression. Baseline clonality exceeded that of age-matched healthy donors and correlated strongly with circulating CD8+ T-cell counts. Sampling times were not matched between patients in sustained remission and patients whose disease was progressing, and lymph node repertoires were not examined. Public clonotypes were found to be uncommon and were observed to contract or remain stable during treatment; the increase in clonality was shown to reflect expansion of private clonotypes at ibrutinib response.

The sequence is built from TRBV19 and TRBJ1-1, and possibly TRBD1, on 6 matching bases. Material: PBMCs, obtained after 24 months of ibrutinib treatment. This clonotype was sampled from a human donor with chronic lymphocytic leukemia. The DNA is as follows: TGTGCCAGTAGTACAGGGGTTAGGACTGAAGCTTTCTTT. This gives the protein CASSTGVRTEAFF.